This TCR beta chain was identified in a study of cytomegalovirus exposure and HLA in healthy donors. For the study at large: A previous analysis identified 100 million or so unique TCR beta sequences derived from about 180 million T cells.

The primer mix had 60 Vbeta and 13 Jbeta primers. Measured with immunoSEQ multiplex PCR; TCRdb has only the in-frame clones, and not every one. The data show some 150,000 clones, with 70% to 85% seen just once and around 4% held by the top ten. The source is a man aged 35 to 55 in good health and CMV-seronegative. Sequenced input: PBMCs.

The CDR3 DNA follows: TGTGCCATCGGAGAAGGACTAGCGGGGAGGGAGACCCAGTACTTC. This gives the protein CAIGEGLAGRETQYF. This rearrangement joins TRBV10-3 to TRBJ2-5, with 12 bases fitting TRBD2. CDR1 and CDR2 (germline): ENHRY, SYGVKD. The J segment lost 5 bases and the V segment lost 8 bases, leaving 9 bases of the junction unmatched. The CDR3 spans 15 residues.